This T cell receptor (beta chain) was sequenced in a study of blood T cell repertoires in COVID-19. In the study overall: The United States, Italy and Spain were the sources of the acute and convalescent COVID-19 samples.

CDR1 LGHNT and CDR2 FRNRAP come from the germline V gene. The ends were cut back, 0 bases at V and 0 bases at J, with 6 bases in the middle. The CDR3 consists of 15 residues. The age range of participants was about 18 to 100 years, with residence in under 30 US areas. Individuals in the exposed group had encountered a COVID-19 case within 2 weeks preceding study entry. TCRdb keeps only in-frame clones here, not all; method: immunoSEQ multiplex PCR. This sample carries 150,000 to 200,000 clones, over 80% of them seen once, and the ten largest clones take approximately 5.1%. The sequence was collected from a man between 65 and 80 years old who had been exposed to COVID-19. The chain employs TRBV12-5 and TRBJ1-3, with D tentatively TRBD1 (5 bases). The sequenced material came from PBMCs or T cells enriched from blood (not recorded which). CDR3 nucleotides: TGTGCTAGTGGTTTGGTACAGGTCTCTGGAAACACCATATATTTT. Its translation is CASGLVQVSGNTIYF.